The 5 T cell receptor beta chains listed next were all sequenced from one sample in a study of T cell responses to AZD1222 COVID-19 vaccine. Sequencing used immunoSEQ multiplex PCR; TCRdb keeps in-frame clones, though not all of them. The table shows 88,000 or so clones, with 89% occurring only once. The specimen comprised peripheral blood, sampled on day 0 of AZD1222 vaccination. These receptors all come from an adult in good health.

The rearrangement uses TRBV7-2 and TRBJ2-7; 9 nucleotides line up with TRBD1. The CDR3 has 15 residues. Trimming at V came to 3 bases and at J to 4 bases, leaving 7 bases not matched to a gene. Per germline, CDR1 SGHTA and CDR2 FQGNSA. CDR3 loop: CASSFVGTGQYEQYF. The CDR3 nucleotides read TGTGCCAGCAGCTTTGTTGGGACAGGGCAGTACGAGCAGTACTTC.

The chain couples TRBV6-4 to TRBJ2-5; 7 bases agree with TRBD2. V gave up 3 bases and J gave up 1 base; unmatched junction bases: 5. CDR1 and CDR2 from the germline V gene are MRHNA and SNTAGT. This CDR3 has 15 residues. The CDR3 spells CASSERPGGQETQYF. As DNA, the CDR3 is TGTGCCAGCAGTGAACGTCCGGGAGGCCAAGAGACCCAGTACTTC.

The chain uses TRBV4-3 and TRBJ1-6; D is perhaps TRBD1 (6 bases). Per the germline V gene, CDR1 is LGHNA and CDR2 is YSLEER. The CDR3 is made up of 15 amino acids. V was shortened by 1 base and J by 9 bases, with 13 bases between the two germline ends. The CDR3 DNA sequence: TGCGCCAGCAGCCAAGTGCGGGGGGCGCCTTCACCCCTCCACTTT. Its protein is CASSQVRGAPSPLHF.

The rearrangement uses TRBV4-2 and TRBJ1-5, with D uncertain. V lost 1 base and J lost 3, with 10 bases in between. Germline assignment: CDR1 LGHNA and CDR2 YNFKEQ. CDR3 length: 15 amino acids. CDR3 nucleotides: TGTGCCAGCAGCCAAGGGTTGGAGCCCAATCAGCCCCAGCATTTT. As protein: CASSQGLEPNQPQHF.

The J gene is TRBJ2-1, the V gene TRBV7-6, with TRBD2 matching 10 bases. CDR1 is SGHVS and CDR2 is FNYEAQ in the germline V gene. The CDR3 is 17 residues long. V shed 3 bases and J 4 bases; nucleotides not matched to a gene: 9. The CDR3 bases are TGTGCCAGCAGCTTCCTCTATGCTAGCGGGGGATACAATGAGCAGTTCTTC. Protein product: CASSFLYASGGYNEQFF.